The 29 T cell receptor beta chains given below trace back to one sample, sequenced in a study of human T cells and chemical hapten exposure. The total RNA was obtained from whole blood that was not fractionated. Individual cDNA molecules (in the library) carried attached unique molecular identifiers. Each CDR3 protein is one row after TCRdb ran MiXCR on the reads. Of around 500 distinct CDR3 sequences in the sample, around 80% were seen once. The specimen was whole blood. Every receptor here comes from a human donor with alopecia, or a healthy volunteer (not recorded which). Some clones in this sample may be carry-over from other donors' samples. This table probably holds off-target reads from a library built for another chain.

The chain is built from TRBV7-6 and TRBJ2-7; TRBD1 aligns across 8 bases. The CDR3 spans 16 residues. J was trimmed by 4 bases and V by 4 bases; bases with no gene match: 12. Per the germline V gene, CDR1 is SGHVS and CDR2 is FNYEAQ. The CDR3 bases are TGTGCCAGCAGCTCCACCCGGGGCAGGGGGCCTTACGAGCAGTACTTC. Its protein is CASSSTRGRGPYEQYF.

The chain carries TRBV28 and TRBJ1-5; 11 bases agree with TRBD1. CDR3 size: 15 residues. Germline V gene sequence: CDR1 MDHEN, CDR2 SYDVKM. V gave up 4 bases and J gave up 4 bases; unmatched junction bases: 3. The CDR3 bases are TGTGCCAGCAGTTCCGGGACAGGGGGGAATCAGCCCCAGCATTTT. Translated: CASSSGTGGNQPQHF.

This clonotype was recorded a few times. The J gene is TRBJ1-1, the V gene TRBV3-1; D unclear. The CDR3 consists of 12 residues. The V end lost 7 bases, the J end lost 4 bases, and 10 bases lay between the germline ends. Germline V gene sequence: CDR1 LGHDT, CDR2 YNNKEL (reference sequence). The CDR3 reads CASKKGSTEAFF. The CDR3, as DNA: TGTGCCAGCAAGAAGGGATCCACTGAAGCTTTCTTT.

As DNA, the CDR3 is TGTGCCAGCAGGGTGGCTAGCGGGAGGGCCATGAGTGAGCAGTTCTTC. Its protein is CASRVASGRAMSEQFF. This sequence joins TRBV6-6 and TRBJ2-1, with 12 bases matching TRBD2. There are 16 residues in the CDR3. Unmatched junction bases numbered 12, after V lost 6 bases and J lost 9 bases. Germline V CDR1 and CDR2: MNHNY, SVGAGI (reference sequence).

The chain links TRBV27 to TRBJ1-5; D is possibly TRBD1 (5 bases). CDR1 and CDR2 (germline): MNHEY, SMNVEV (reference sequence). The germline V and J ends were trimmed by 5 bases and 0 bases, with 8 bases remaining between them. The CDR3 length is 14 residues. The CDR3 DNA follows: TGTGCCAGCAGTAGACAGTATAGCAATCAGCCCCAGCATTTT. Amino acid sequence: CASSRQYSNQPQHF.

The CDR3 region has the DNA TGTGCCAGCACCCGCGGCGGTGCAGGTAATTCACCCCTCCACTTT. As protein: CASTRGGAGNSPLHF. The V and J genes are TRBV6-5 and TRBJ1-6; D not resolved. The V end was cut by 7 bases, the J end by 6 bases, with 16 bases between. CDR1 is MNHEY, CDR2 SVGAGI, per germline. The CDR3 runs 15 residues.

The chain recombines TRBV18 with TRBJ2-3; D remains ambiguous. V was shortened by 5 bases and J by 1 base, with 7 bases between the two germline ends. This CDR3 region has 13 residues. Germline lookup yields CDR1 KGHSH and CDR2 LQKENI. The CDR3 region is CASSSQGTDTQYF. CDR3 sequence (DNA): TGTGCCAGCTCATCTCAGGGCACAGATACGCAGTATTTT.

The chain uses TRBV24-1 and TRBJ1-2, with 10 bases fitting TRBD1. This CDR3 has 15 residues. Germline lookup yields CDR1 KGHDR and CDR2 SFDVKD. With 7 bases clipped from V and 6 bases from J, the junction kept 10 bases outside the gene matches. The CDR3 sequence is CATRDFWTGGNGYTF. In DNA, the CDR3 is TGTGCCACCAGGGACTTCTGGACAGGGGGAAATGGCTACACCTTC.

The gene calls are TRBV6-4 and TRBJ2-6; the D is unclear. V was trimmed by 0 bases and J by 0 bases, leaving 3 bases between them. The CDR3 length is 15 residues. Germline CDR1 MRHNA, CDR2 SNTAGT. The CDR3 here is CASSDSSSGANVLTF. The CDR3 bases are TGTGCCAGCAGTGACTCCAGCTCTGGGGCCAACGTCCTGACTTTC.

The V call is TRBV3-1, the J call TRBJ1-1; TRBD1 might be the D (6 bases). Trimming left V 4 bases short and J 0 bases short, with 18 bases between. The CDR3 has 17 residues. The V gene's germline CDR1 is LGHDT and CDR2 YNNKEL (reference sequence). The DNA of the CDR3 is TGTGCCAGCAGCCTTCCGCCGGGGGCAGGGCTGAACACTGAAGCTTTCTTT. Protein product: CASSLPPGAGLNTEAFF. The complete variable domain, with remaining parts taken from reference TRBV3-1 and TRBJ1-1, reads DTAVSQTPKYLVTQMGNDKSIKCEQNLGHDTMYWYKQDSKKFLKIMFSYNNKELIINETVPNRFSPKSPDKAHLNLHINSLELGDSAVYFCASSLPPGAGLNTEAFFGQGTRLTVV.

The genes are TRBV7-6 and TRBJ1-5; 8 bases map to TRBD1. With V trimmed by 0 bases and J by 7 bases, 8 bases remained unmatched. The CDR3 totals 16 residues. CDR1 SGHVS and CDR2 FNYEAQ come from the germline V gene. This CDR3 is CASSLAADRVGQPQHF. DNA of the CDR3: TGTGCCAGCAGCTTAGCTGCGGACAGGGTGGGCCAGCCCCAGCATTTT.

The chain couples TRBV5-1 to TRBJ2-2; D may be TRBD1 (6 bases). The V end was cut by 4 bases, the J end by 4 bases, with 14 bases between. This CDR3 has 15 residues. Germline V lookup: CDR1 SGHRS, CDR2 YFSETQ. This CDR3 reads CASSLRGTGTGELFF. The CDR3 DNA reads TGCGCCAGCAGCCTTAGGGGGACGGGCACCGGGGAGCTGTTTTTT.

The chain employs TRBV12-3 or TRBV12-4 and TRBJ1-4; D unresolved. The V end lost 5 bases, the J end lost 4 bases, and 14 bases lay between the germline ends. CDR3 length: 15 amino acids. The CDR3 DNA follows: TGTGCCAGCAGTCCCCCCAACGAGCATAATGAAAAACTGTTTTTT. Translation gives CASSPPNEHNEKLFF.

V gene TRBV28 combines with J gene TRBJ1-5; no firm D call. CDR1 and CDR2 from the germline V gene are MDHEN and SYDVKM. Trimming pared 3 bases from V and 2 bases from J, leaving 8 bases between. There are 14 residues in the CDR3. In DNA, the CDR3 is TGTGCCAGCAGTTTGAGAGCCCGCAATCAGCCCCAGCATTTT. This sequence encodes CASSLRARNQPQHF. Combining the CDR3 with reference TRBV28 and TRBJ1-5 gives the whole variable domain DVKVTQSSRYLVKRTGEKVFLECVQDMDHENMFWYRQDPGLGLRLIYFSYDVKMKEKGDIPEGYSVSREKKERFSLILESASTNQTSMYLCASSLRARNQPQHFGDGTRLSIL.

This clonotype has just one count. The rearrangement links TRBV15 to TRBJ2-3; perhaps TRBD2 as D (7 bases). The CDR3 is made up of 17 amino acids. V lost 7 bases and J 2 bases, leaving 22 bases between the germline ends. Germline loops: CDR1 LNHNV, CDR2 YYDKDF (reference sequence). As DNA, the CDR3 is TGTGCCACCAACCCCGGGGGGAGGGGGTCTTCCACAGATACGCAGTATTTT. It yields the protein CATNPGGRGSSTDTQYF.

The rearrangement joins TRBV6-5 to TRBJ2-3; 11 bases fit TRBD2. Trimming at V came to 4 bases and at J to 0 bases, leaving 9 bases not matched to a gene. The germline CDR1 and CDR2 sequences are MNHEY and SVGAGI. The CDR3 has 18 amino acids. Here the CDR3 reads CASSLLAGVPTSTDTQYF. The CDR3, as DNA: TGTGCCAGCAGTTTACTAGCGGGAGTCCCGACTAGCACAGATACGCAGTATTTT.

The chain carries TRBV19 and TRBJ2-5; no definite D call. Trimming removed 10 bases from V and 4 bases from J, with 22 bases in between. The CDR3 spans 15 residues. Germline lookup yields CDR1 LNHDA and CDR2 SQIVND (reference sequence). In nucleotides, the CDR3 is TGTGCCACCGGAAGACCGGGCCCCCGAGCAGAGACCCAGTACTTC. Its protein is CATGRPGPRAETQYF.

The chain carries TRBV20-1 and TRBJ2-3; possible D gene TRBD2, 5 bases. Trimming stripped 3 bases from V and 6 bases from J, with 25 bases between. Germline V gives CDR1 DFQATT, CDR2 SNEGSKA (reference sequence). This CDR3 has 17 residues. The CDR3 bases are TGCAGTGCTAGGGACTCACAGCCCGGTAACCTGAGGGATACGCAGTATTTT. It is translated as CSARDSQPGNLRDTQYF.

The rearrangement links TRBV12-3 or TRBV12-4 to TRBJ2-1, with 7 bases matching TRBD2. The CDR3 spans 14 residues. V shed 4 bases and J 2 bases; nucleotides not matched to a gene: 2. The CDR3, as DNA: TGTGCCAGCAGTTGGGGGGGAACCTACAATGAGCAGTTCTTC. It specifies CASSWGGTYNEQFF.

V gene TRBV20-1 combines with J gene TRBJ2-1, with TRBD2 identical over 7 bases. The CDR3 sequence is 20 residues long. V gave up 8 bases and J gave up 4 bases; unmatched junction bases: 29. Germline V gene sequence: CDR1 DFQATT, CDR2 SNEGSKA (reference sequence). The CDR3 DNA sequence: TGCAGTACGCCCCATAGATTGGGACTAACGCAACTGGGGGGTTACAATGAGCAGTTCTTC. Protein: CSTPHRLGLTQLGGYNEQFF.

The V gene is TRBV27, the J gene TRBJ2-4; D is unresolved. V lost 6 bases to trimming and J lost 0 bases, with 9 bases between them. The V gene's germline CDR1 is MNHEY and CDR2 SMNVEV (reference sequence). The CDR3 contains 14 residues. The CDR3 DNA is TGTGCCAGCAGCCCCAGAGTAGCCAAAAACATTCAGTACTTC. Residues: CASSPRVAKNIQYF.

The chain joins TRBV20-1 to TRBJ2-3, with D possibly being TRBD1 (7 bases). Trimming stripped 7 bases from V and 4 bases from J, with 12 bases between. The CDR3 sequence is 12 residues long. CDR1 is DFQATT and CDR2 is SNEGSKA in the germline V gene (reference sequence). CDR3 loop: CSVQGGADTQYF. The CDR3 DNA is TGCAGTGTCCAGGGGGGCGCAGATACGCAGTATTTT.

The rearrangement uses TRBV18 and TRBJ2-7, with D possibly TRBD2 on 6 matching bases. The CDR3 has 14 residues. Germline values: CDR1 KGHSH, CDR2 LQKENI. V was clipped by 1 base and J by 2 bases, with 9 bases between them. Here the CDR3 DNA reads TGTGCCAGCTCACCACTCGGAGGGGCCTACGAGCAGTACTTC. Encoded protein: CASSPLGGAYEQYF. The full variable domain, completed using reference TRBV18 and TRBJ2-7, is NAGVMQNPRHLVRRRGQEARLRCSPMKGHSHVYWYRQLPEEGLKFMVYLQKENIIDESGMPKERFSAEFPKEGPSILRIQQVVRGDSAAYFCASSPLGGAYEQYFGPGTRLTVT.

V gene TRBV7-2 combines with J gene TRBJ2-1; 14 bases match TRBD2. The CDR3 length is 18 residues. Trimming cost V 1 base and J 7 bases; bases outside gene matches: 9. The germline V gene has CDR1 SGHTA and CDR2 FQGNSA. The CDR3 region is CASSLEGLAGARRNEQFF. The CDR3 region has the DNA TGTGCCAGCAGCTTAGAGGGACTAGCGGGAGCCCGGAGGAATGAGCAGTTCTTC.

As regards this clonotype: At one end the junction does not follow the germline gene, possibly because of a read error. The rearrangement uses TRBV2 and TRBJ2-6; D possibly matches TRBD1 or TRBD2 (5 bases each). The CDR3 is 13 amino acids. Per the germline V gene, CDR1 is SNHLY and CDR2 is FYNNEI. In DNA form, the CDR3 reads TGTGCCAGCGAGGGGTCTGGGACCAACGTCCTGACTTTC. Translated, it gives CASEGSGTNVLTF.

The rearrangement joins TRBV29-1 to TRBJ2-4; the D gene is possibly TRBD1 (6 bases). CDR1 is SQVTM and CDR2 is ANQGSEA in the germline V gene. The CDR3 is made up of 16 amino acids. V was trimmed by 6 bases and J by 2 bases, leaving 20 bases between them. The CDR3 nucleotides read TGCAGCGTGGAACCTAGGGGGAGCGGAACCAAAAACATTCAGTACTTC. This sequence encodes CSVEPRGSGTKNIQYF.

The chain employs TRBV6-5 and TRBJ2-7; D may be TRBD2 (5 bases). V lost 6 bases and J lost 3, with 15 bases in between. The CDR3 contains 14 residues. From germline, CDR1 is MNHEY and CDR2 SVGAGI. The CDR3 protein is CASRRSGVSYEQYF. The CDR3 nucleotides are TGTGCCAGCAGGAGGTCCGGGGTAAGCTACGAGCAGTACTTC.

The gene calls are TRBV5-4 and TRBJ1-1; D is possibly TRBD1 (5 bases). Germline-derived CDR1 and CDR2 are SGHNT and YYREEE (reference sequence). The CDR3 extends over 15 amino acids. Trimming removed 0 bases from V and 4 bases from J, with 13 bases in between. The CDR3 region has the DNA TGTGCCAGCAGCTTGGCCAGAGACAGTTTCACTGAAGCTTTCTTT. It translates to CASSLARDSFTEAFF.

The V and J genes are TRBV4-1 and TRBJ2-6; 9 bases map to TRBD1. The CDR3 loop spans 16 amino acids. V lost 4 bases to trimming and J lost 4 bases; unmatched junction nucleotides: 5. Germline values: CDR1 MGHRA, CDR2 YSYEKL. The CDR3, as DNA: TGCGCCAGCAGCCTCACAGGGGGCGCAGGGGCCAACGTCCTGACTTTC. Translation: CASSLTGGAGANVLTF.